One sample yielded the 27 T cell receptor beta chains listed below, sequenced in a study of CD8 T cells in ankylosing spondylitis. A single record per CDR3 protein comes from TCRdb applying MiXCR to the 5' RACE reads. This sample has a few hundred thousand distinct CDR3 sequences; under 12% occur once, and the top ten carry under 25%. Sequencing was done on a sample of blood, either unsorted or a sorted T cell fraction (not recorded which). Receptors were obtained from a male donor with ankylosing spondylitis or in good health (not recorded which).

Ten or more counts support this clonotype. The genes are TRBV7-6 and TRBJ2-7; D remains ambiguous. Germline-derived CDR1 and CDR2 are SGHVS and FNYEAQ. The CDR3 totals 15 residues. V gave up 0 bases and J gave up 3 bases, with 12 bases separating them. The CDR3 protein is CASSLAPGPDYEQYF. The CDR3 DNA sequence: TGTGCCAGCAGCTTAGCGCCCGGCCCAGACTACGAGCAGTACTTC.

CDR3 loop: CASSQDPGAGETQYF. CDR3 nucleotides: TGTGCCAGCAGCCAAGATCCGGGGGCGGGTGAGACCCAGTACTTC. The chain has TRBV3-1 and TRBJ2-5; D is tentatively TRBD1 or TRBD2 (6 bases each). Germline CDR1 LGHDT, CDR2 YNNKEL (reference sequence). Trimming removed 0 bases at V and 5 bases at J, with 13 bases between. The CDR3 has 15 residues.

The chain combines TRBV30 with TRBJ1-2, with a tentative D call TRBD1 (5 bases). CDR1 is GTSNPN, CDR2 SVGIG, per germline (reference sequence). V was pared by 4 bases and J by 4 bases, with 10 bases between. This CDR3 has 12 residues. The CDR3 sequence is CAWKTVPYGYTF. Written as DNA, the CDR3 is TGTGCCTGGAAGACAGTTCCCTATGGCTACACCTTC.

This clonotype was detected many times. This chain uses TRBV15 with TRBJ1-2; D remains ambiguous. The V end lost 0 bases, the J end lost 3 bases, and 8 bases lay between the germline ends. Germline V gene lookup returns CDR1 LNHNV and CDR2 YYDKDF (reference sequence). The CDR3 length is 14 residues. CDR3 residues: CATSREVPDYGYTF. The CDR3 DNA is TGTGCCACCAGCAGAGAGGTTCCAGACTATGGCTACACCTTC.

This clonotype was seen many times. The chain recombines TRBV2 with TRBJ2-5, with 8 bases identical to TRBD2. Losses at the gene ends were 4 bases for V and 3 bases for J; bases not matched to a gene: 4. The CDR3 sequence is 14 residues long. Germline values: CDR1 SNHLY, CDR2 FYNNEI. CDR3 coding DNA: TGTGCCAGCAGTGGCGGGGGGCCGGAAGAGACCCAGTACTTC. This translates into CASSGGGPEETQYF.

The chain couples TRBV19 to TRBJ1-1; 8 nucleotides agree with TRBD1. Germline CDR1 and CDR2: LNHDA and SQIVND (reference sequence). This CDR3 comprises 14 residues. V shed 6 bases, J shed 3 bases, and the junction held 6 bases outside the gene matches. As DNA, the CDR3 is TGTGCCAGTAGAGTGCAGGGGGCGCACACTGAAGCTTTCTTT. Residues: CASRVQGAHTEAFF.

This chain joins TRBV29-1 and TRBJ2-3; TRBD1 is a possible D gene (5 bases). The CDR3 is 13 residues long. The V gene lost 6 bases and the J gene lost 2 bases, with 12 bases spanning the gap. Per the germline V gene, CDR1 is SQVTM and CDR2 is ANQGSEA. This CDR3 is CSVVDKPTDTQYF. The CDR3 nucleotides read TGCAGCGTGGTGGACAAGCCCACAGATACGCAGTATTTT.

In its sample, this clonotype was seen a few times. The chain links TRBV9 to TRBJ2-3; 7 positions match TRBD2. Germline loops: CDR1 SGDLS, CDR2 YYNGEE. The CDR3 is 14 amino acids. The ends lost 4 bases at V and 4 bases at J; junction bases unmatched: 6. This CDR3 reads CASSTRTRSDTQYF. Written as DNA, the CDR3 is TGTGCCAGCAGCACGCGGACTAGGTCAGATACGCAGTATTTT.

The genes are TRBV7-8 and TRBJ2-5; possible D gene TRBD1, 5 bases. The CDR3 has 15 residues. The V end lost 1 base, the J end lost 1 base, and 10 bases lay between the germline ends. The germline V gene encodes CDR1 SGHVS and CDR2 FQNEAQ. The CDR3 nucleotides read TGTGCCAGCAGCTTAGAAGCAGGGTTCCAAGAGACCCAGTACTTC. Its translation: CASSLEAGFQETQYF.

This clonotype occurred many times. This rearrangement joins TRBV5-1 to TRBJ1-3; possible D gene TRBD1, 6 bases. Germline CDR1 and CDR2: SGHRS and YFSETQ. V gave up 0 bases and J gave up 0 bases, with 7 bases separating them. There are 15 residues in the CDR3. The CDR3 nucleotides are TGCGCCAGCAGCTTGGGGACAGCCTCTGGAAACACCATATATTTT. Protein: CASSLGTASGNTIYF.

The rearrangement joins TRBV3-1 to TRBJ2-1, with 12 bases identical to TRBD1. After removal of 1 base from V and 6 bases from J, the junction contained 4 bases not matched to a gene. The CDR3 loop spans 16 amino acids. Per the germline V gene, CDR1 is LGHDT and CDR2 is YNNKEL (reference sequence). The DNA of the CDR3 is TGTGCCAGCAGCCAAGGGCCGGGACAGGGGGCCAATGAGCAGTTCTTC. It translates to CASSQGPGQGANEQFF.

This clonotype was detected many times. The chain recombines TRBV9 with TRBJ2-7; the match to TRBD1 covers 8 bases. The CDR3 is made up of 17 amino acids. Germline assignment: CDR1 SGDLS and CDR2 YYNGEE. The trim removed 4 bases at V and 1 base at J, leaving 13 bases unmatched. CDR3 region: CASSRTGTGDTSYEQYF. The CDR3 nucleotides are TGTGCCAGCAGCCGAACCGGGACAGGAGACACATCCTACGAGCAGTACTTC.

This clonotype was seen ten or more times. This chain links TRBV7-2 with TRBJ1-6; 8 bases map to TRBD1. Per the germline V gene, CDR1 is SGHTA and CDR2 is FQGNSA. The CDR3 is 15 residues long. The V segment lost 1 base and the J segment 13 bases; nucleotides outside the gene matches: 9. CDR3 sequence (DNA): TGTGCCAGCAGCTTAGAGGGACAGGTTCCCTTGCCCCTCCACTTT. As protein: CASSLEGQVPLPLHF.

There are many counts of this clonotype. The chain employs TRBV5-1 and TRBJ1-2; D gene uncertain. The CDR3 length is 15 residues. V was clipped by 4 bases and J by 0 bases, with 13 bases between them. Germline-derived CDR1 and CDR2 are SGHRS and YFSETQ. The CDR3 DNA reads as TGCGCCAGCAGCCCGTACATAGATTCTAACTATGGCTACACCTTC. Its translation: CASSPYIDSNYGYTF.

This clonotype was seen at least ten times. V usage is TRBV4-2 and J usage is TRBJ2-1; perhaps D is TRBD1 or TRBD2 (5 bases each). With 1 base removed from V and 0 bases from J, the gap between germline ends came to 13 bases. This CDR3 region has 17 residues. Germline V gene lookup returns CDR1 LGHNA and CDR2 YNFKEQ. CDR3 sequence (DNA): TGTGCCAGCAGCCAAGTAGGTTGGGGGAGCTCCTACAATGAGCAGTTCTTC. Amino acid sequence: CASSQVGWGSSYNEQFF.

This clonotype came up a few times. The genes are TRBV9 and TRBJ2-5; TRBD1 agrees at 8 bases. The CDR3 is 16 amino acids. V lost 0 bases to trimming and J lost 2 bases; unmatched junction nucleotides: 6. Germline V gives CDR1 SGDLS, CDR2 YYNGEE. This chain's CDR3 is CASSVVAGTGQETQYF. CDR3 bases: TGTGCCAGCAGCGTAGTCGCCGGGACAGGACAAGAGACCCAGTACTTC.

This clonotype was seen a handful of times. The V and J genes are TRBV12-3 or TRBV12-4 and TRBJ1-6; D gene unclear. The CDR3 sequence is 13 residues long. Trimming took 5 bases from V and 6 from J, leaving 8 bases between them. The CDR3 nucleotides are TGTGCCAGCAGTACGTTGGCTAATTCACCCCTCCACTTT. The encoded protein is CASSTLANSPLHF.

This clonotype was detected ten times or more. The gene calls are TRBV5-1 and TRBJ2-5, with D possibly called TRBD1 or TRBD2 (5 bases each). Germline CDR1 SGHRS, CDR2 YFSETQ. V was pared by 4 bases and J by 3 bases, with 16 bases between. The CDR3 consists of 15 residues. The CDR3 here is CASSPSTGGKETQYF. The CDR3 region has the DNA TGCGCCAGCAGCCCAAGTACTGGGGGAAAAGAGACCCAGTACTTC.

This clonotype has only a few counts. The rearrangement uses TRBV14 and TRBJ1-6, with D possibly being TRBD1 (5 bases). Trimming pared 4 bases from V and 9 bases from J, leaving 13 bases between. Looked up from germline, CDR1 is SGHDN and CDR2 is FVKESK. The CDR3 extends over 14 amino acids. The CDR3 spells CASSLRDSRSPLHF. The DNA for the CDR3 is TGTGCCAGCAGCCTGCGGGACTCACGTTCACCCCTCCACTTT.

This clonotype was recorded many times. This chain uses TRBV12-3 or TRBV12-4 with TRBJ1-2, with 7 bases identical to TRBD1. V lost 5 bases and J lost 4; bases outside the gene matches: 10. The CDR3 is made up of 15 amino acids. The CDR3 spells CASSRGRQGTYGYTF. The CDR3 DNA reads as TGTGCCAGCAGTCGAGGAAGACAGGGTACCTATGGCTACACCTTC.

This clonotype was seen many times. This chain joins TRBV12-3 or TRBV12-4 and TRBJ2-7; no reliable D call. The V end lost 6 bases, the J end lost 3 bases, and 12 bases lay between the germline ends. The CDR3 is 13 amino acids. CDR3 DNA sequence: TGTGCCAGCAGCCCTGTACGGATCTACGAGCAGTACTTC. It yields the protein CASSPVRIYEQYF.

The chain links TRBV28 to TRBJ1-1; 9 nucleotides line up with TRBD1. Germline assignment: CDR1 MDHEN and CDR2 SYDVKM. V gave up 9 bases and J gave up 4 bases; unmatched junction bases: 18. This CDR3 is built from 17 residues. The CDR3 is CASSADGTGTWRTEAFF. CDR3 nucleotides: TGTGCCAGTTCCGCCGATGGGACAGGGACGTGGCGCACTGAAGCTTTCTTT.

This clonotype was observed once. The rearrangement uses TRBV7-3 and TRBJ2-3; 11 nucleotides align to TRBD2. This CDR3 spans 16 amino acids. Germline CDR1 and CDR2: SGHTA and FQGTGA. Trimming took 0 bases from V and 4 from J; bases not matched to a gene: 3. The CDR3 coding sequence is TGTGCCAGCAGCTTAACTAGCGGGGGGGCCCCAGATACGCAGTATTTT. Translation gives CASSLTSGGAPDTQYF.

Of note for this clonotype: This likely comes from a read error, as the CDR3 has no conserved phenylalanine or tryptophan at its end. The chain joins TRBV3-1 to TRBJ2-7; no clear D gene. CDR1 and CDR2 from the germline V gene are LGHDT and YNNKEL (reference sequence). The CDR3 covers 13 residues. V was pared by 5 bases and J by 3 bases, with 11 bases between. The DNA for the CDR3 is TGTGCCAGCAGCGAAGCCCCCTTCTACGAGCAGTACTAC. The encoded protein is CASSEAPFYEQYY.

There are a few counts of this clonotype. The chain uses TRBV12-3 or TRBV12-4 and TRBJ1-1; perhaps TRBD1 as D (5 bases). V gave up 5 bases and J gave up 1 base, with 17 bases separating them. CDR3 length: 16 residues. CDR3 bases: TGTGCCAGCAGTCCTACTCAGGGCGCTGGGAACACTGAAGCTTTCTTT. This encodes CASSPTQGAGNTEAFF.

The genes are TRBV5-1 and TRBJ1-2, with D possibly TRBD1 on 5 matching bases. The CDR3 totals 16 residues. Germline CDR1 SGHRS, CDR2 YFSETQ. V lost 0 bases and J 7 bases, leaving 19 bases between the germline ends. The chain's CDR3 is CASSLALGEVAGGYTF. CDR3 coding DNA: TGCGCCAGCAGCTTGGCCTTAGGGGAAGTGGCCGGTGGCTACACCTTC.

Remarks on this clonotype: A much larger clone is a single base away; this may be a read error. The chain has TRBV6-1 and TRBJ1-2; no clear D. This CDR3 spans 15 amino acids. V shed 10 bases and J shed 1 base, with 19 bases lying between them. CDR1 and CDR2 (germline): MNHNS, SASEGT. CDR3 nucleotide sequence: TGTGCCACCAGCCCAAGCCCGGAAGTTAACTATGGCTACACCTTC. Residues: CATSPSPEVNYGYTF.